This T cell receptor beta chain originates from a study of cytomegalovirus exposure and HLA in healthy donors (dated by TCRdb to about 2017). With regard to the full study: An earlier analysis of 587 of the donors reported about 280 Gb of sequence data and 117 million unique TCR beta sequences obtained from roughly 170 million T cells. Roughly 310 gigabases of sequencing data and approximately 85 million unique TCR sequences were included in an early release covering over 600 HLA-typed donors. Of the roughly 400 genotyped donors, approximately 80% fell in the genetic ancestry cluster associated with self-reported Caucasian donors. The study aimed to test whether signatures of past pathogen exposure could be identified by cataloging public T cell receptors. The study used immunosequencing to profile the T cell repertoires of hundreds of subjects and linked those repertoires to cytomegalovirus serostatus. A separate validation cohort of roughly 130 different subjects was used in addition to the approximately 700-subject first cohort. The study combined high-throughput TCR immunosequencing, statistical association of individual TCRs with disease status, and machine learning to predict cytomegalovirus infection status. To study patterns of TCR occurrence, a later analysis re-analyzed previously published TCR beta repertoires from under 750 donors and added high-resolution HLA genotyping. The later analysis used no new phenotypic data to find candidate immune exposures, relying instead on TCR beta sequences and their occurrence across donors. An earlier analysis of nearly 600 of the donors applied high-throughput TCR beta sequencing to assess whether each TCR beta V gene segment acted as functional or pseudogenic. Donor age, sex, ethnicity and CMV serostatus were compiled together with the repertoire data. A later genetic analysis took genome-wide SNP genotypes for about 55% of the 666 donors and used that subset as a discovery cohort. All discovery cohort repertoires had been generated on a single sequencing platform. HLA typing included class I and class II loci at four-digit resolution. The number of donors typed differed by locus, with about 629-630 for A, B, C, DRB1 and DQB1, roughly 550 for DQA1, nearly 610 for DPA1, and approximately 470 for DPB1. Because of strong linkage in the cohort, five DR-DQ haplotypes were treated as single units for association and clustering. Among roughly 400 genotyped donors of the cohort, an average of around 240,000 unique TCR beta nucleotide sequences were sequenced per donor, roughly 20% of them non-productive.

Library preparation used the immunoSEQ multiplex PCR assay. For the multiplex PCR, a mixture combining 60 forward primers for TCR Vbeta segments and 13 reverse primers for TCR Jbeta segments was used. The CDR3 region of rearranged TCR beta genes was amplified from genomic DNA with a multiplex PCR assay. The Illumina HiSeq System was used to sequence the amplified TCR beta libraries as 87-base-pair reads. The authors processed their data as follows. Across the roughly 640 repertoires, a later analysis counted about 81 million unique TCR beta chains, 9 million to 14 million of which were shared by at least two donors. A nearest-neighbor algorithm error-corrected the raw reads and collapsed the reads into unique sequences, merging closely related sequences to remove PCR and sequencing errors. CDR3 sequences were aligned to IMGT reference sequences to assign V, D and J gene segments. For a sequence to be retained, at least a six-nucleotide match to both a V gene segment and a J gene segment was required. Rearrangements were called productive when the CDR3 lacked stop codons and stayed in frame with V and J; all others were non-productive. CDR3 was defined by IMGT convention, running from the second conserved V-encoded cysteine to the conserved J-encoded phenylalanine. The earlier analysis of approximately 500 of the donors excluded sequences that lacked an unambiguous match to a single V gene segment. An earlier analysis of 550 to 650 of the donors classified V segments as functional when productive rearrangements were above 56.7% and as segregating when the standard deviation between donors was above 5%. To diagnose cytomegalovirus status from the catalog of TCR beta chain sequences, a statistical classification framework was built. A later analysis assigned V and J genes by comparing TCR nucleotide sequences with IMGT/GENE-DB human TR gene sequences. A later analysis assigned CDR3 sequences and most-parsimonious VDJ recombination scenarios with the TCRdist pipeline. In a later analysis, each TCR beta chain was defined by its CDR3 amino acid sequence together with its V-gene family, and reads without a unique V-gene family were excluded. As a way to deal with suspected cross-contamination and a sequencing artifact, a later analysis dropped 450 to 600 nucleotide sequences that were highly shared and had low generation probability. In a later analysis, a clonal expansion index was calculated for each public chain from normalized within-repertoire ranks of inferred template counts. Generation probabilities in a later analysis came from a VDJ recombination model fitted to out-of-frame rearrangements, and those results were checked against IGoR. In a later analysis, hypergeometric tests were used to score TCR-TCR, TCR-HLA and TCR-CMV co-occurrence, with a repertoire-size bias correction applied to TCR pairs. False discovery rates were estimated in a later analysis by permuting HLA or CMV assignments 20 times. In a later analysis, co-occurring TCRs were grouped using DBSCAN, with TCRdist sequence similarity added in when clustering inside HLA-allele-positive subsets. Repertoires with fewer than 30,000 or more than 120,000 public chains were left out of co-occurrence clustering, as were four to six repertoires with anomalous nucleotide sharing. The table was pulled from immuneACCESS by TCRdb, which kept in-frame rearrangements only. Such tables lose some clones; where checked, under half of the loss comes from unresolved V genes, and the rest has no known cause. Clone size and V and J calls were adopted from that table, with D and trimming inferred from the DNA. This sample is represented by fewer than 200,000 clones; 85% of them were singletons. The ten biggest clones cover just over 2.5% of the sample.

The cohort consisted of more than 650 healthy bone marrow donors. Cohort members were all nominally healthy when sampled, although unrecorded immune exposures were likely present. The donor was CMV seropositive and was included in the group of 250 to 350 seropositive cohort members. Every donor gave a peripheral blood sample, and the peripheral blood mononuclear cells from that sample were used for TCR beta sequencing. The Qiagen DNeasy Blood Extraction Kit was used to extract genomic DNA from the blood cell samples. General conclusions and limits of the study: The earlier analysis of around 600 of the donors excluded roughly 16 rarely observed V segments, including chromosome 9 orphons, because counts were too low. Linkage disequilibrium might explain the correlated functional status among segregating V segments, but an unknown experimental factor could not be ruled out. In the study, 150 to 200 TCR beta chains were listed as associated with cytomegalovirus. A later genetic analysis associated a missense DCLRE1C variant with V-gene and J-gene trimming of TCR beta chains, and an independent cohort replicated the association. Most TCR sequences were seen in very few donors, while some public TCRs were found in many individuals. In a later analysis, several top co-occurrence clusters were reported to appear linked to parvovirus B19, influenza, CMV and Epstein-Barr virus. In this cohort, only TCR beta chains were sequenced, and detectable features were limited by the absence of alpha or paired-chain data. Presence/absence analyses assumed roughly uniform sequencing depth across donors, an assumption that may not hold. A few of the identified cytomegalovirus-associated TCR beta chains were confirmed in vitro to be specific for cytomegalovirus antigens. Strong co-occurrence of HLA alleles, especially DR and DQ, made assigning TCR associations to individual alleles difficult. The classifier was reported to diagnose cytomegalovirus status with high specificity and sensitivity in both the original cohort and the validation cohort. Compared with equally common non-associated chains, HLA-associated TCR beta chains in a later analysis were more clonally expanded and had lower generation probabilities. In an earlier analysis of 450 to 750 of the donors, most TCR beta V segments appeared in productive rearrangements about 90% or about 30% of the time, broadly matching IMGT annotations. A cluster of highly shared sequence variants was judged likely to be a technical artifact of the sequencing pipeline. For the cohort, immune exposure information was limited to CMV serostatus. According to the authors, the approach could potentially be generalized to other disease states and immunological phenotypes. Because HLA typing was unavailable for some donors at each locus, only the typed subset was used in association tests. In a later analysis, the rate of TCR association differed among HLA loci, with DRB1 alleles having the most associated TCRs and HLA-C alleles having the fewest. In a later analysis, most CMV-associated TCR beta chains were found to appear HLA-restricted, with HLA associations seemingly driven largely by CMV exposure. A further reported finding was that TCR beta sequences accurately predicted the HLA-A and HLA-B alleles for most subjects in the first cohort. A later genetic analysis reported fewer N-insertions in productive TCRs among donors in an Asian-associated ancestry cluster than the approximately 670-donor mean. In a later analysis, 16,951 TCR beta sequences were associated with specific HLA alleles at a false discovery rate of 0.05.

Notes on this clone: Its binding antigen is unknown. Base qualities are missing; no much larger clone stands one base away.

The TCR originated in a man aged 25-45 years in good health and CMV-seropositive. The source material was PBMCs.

CDR3 loop: CASSPGLAYNEQFF. The bases read TGTGCCAGCAGCCCGGGACTAGCGTACAATGAGCAGTTCTTC. The V and J segments used are TRBV4-2 and TRBJ2-1; TRBD2 matches 10 bases in the middle. From its cysteine to its phenylalanine, the CDR3 spans 14 amino acids. The kept DNA is CDR3 alone, 42 bases in frame from the first base. Ends trimmed: V by 4 bases, J by 4 bases; bases unmatched to a gene: 1. According to the germline V gene, CDR1 reads LGHNA and CDR2 reads YNFKEQ.